These 3 T cell receptor beta chains came from one sample sequenced in a study of blood T cell repertoires in COVID-19. Method: immunoSEQ multiplex PCR; TCRdb's copy keeps in-frame clones and lacks some. The table lists about 210,000 clones, approximately 80% of them singletons. Source material: peripheral blood. All receptors derive from a woman of 80 years or more with COVID-19, enrolled during active disease.

The V call is TRBV5-4, the J call TRBJ2-2; a weak D match, TRBD1 (6 bases). Trimming took off 0 bases at V and 5 bases at J, with 11 bases between the two ends. This CDR3 is built from 15 residues. Germline V gene sequence: CDR1 SGHNT, CDR2 YYREEE (reference sequence). The CDR3 spells CASSLDRATTGELFF. The CDR3 coding sequence is TGTGCCAGCAGCTTGGACAGGGCCACGACCGGGGAGCTGTTTTTT.

This chain uses TRBV9 with TRBJ2-5; possible D gene TRBD1, 6 bases. Trimming left V 3 bases short and J 2 bases short, with 20 bases between. CDR3 length: 17 residues. The germline V gene has CDR1 SGDLS and CDR2 YYNGEE. CDR3 loop: CASSGGVRTDVQETQYF. For the CDR3, the DNA is TGTGCCAGCAGCGGCGGAGTCCGGACAGACGTACAAGAGACCCAGTACTTC.

On this clone itself: This CDR3 is also generated by other DNA sequences in the sample. The chain combines TRBV12-3 or TRBV12-4 with TRBJ1-3, with D unclear. The CDR3 has 11 amino acids. V was cut by 4 bases and J by 4 bases, with 2 bases left in between. CDR3 protein: CASSSGNTIYF. The CDR3 bases are TGTGCCAGCAGTTCGGGAAACACCATATATTTT.